The clone carrying this T cell receptor beta chain was recorded a few times. One entry per CDR3 protein results from TCRdb running MiXCR on the 5' RACE reads. The sample lists 300,000 to 400,000 distinct CDR3 sequences; 25% to 35% were seen once. The CDR3 contains 12 residues. Germline CDR1 is DFQATT and CDR2 is SNEGSKA (reference sequence). Trimming shortened V by 4 bases and J by 1 base, and 7 bases separated the two germline ends. The data are from a study of identical twins' blood T cells. This TCR was recovered from a woman aged 18 to 49 in good health. The chain employs TRBV20-1 and TRBJ1-1; D remains unclear. The specimen was PBMCs. The chain's CDR3 is CSAKAGNTEAFF. DNA of the CDR3: TGCAGTGCTAAGGCAGGGAACACTGAAGCTTTCTTT.